One sample yielded the 5 T cell receptor beta chains listed below, sequenced in a study of blood T cells in healthy people across ages. Together with a sample-barcoded 5' primer, a J-beta primer mix was included in a second PCR lasting about 6 to 11 cycles. TCRdb re-called the 5' RACE reads through MiXCR, storing one row per CDR3 protein. The table has 700,000 to 1,000,000 distinct CDR3 sequences, around 45% seen once. Source material: blood. All receptors come from a man between 60 and 70 years old in good health.

This chain connects TRBV4-3 to TRBJ1-4; possibly TRBD1 for D (5 bases). Germline V gene sequence: CDR1 LGHNA, CDR2 YSLEER. The CDR3 covers 17 residues. Trimming removed 1 base from V and 0 bases from J, with 12 bases in between. The CDR3 loop is CASSQVMGLATNEKLFF. DNA of the CDR3: TGCGCCAGCAGCCAAGTTATGGGACTTGCAACTAATGAAAAACTGTTTTTT.

The chain uses TRBV15 and TRBJ2-3; TRBD1 aligns across 10 bases. Germline V gene sequence: CDR1 LNHNV, CDR2 YYDKDF (reference sequence). This CDR3 contains 16 residues. Germline trimming cut 6 bases from V and 4 bases from J; bases unmatched to any gene: 10. CDR3 DNA: TGTGCCACCAGTAGACCGGGACAGGGGTCCCCAGATACGCAGTATTTT. It yields the protein CATSRPGQGSPDTQYF.

The CDR3 here is CASSLELTTDTQYF. CDR3 nucleotides: TGTGCCAGCAGCTTAGAACTAACCACAGATACGCAGTATTTT. The chain employs TRBV7-2 and TRBJ2-3; D is unresolved. The V gene lost 1 base and the J gene lost 2 bases, with 7 bases spanning the gap. The CDR3 runs to 14 residues. Germline loops: CDR1 SGHTA, CDR2 FQGNSA.

This sequence joins TRBV29-1 and TRBJ2-1; 12 positions match TRBD2. Germline V gene data show CDR1 as SQVTM and CDR2 as ANQGSEA. The V and J ends lost 4 bases and 5 bases, in that order; junction bases with no gene match: 6. CDR3 size: 15 residues. The CDR3 loop reads CSVARLAGEDNEQFF. The DNA for the CDR3 is TGCAGCGTTGCCCGACTAGCGGGAGAAGACAATGAGCAGTTCTTC.

The chain links TRBV7-2 to TRBJ2-1; D not certain. The CDR3 is made up of 13 amino acids. V dropped 3 bases and J dropped 8 bases, with 11 bases sitting between them. From germline, CDR1 is SGHTA and CDR2 FQGNSA. The DNA for the CDR3 is TGTGCCAGCAGCTTCGGTGGGGTCTATGAGCAGTTCTTC. This gives the protein CASSFGGVYEQFF.